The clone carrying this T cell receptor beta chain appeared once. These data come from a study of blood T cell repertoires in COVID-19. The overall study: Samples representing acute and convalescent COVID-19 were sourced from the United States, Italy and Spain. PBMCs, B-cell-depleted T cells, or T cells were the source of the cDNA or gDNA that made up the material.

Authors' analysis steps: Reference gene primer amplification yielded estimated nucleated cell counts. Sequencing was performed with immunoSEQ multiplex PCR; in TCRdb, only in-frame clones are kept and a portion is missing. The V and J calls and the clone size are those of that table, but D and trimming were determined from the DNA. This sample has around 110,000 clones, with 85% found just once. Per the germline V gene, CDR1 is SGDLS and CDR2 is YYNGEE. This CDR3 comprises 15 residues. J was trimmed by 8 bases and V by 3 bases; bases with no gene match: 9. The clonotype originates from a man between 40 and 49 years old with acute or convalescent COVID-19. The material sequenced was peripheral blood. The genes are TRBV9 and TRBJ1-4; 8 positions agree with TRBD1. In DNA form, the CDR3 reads TGTGCCAGCAGCGAGGGGGCCAGGGGGCGGGAAAAACTGTTTTTT. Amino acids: CASSEGARGREKLFF.